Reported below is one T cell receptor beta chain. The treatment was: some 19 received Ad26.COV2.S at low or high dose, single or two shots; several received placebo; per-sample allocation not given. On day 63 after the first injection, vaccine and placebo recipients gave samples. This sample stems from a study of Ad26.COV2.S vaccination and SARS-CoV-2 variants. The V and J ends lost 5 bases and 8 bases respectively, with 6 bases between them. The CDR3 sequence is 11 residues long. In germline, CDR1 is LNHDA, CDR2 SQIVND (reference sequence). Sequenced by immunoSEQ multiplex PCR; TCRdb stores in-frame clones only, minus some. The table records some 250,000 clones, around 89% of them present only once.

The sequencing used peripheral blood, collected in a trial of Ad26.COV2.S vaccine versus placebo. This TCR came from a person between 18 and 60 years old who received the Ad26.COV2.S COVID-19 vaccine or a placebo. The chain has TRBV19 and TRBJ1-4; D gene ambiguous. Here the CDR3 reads CASSVMEKLFF. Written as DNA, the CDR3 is TGTGCCAGTAGTGTAATGGAAAAACTGTTTTTT.